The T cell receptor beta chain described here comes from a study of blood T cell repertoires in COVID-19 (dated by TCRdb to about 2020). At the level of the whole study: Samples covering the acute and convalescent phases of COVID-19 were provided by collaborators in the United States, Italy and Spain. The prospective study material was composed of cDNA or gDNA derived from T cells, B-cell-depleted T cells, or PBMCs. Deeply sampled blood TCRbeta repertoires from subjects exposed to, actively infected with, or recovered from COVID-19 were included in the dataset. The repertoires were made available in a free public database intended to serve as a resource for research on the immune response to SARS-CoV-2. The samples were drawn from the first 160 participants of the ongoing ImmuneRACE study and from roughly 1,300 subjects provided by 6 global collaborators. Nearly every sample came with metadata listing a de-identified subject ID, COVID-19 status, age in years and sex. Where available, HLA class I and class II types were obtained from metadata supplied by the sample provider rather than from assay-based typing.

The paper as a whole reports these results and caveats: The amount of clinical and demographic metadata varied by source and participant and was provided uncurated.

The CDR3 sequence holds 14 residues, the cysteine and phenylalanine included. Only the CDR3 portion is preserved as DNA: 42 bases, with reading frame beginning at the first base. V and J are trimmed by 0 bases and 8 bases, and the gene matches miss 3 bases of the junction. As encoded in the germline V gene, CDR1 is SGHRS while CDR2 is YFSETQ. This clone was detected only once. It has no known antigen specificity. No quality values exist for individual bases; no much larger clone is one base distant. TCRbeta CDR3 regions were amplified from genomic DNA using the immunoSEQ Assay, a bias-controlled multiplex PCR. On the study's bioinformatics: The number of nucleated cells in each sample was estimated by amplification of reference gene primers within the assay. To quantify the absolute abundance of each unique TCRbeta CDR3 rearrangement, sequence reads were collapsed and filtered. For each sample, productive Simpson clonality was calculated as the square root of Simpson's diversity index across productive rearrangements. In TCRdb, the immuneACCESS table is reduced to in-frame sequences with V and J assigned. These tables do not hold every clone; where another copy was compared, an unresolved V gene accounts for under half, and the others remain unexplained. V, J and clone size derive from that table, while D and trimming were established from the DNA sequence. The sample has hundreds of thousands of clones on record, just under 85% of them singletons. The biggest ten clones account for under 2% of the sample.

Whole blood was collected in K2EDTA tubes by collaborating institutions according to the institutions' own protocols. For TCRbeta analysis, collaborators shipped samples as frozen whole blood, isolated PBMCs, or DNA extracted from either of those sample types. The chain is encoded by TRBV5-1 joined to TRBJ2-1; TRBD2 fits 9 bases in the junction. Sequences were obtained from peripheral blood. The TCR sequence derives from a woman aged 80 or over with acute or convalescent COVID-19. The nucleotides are TGCGCCAGCAGCTTGGTAATAGCGGGAGATGAGCAGTTCTTC. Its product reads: CASSLVIAGDEQFF.